This TCR beta chain was identified in a study of shared clonotypes between healthy human individuals. The study, taken as a whole, reports: The small donor group covered limited genetic and exposure diversity. Blood was the sole source, and tissue repertoires probably differ.

Germline CDR1 reads MNHEY; CDR2 reads SVGAGI. This CDR3 spans 14 amino acids. Trimming removed 6 bases at V and 3 bases at J, with 12 bases between. Donors were Caucasian adults residing in Nashville, Tennessee, USA. This clone was seen more than once but under ten times. What it recognizes is unknown. Unsorted PBMCs provided DNA that was sequenced on ten immunoSEQ deep assay plates. Only in-frame clones appear in the TCRdb table, and some are missing; sequencing was by immunoSEQ multiplex PCR. This sample has under 600,000 clones, with about three quarters found just once. The specimen was PBMCs. This chain connects TRBV6-5 to TRBJ1-5, with unresolved D. This clonotype originated in a woman between 40 and 55 years old in good health. Some clones in this sample may be carry-over from other donors' samples. The DNA for the CDR3 is TGTGCCAGCAGCCCCGGTCAGTTCAATCAGCCCCAGCATTTT. This sequence encodes CASSPGQFNQPQHF.